Sequencing of this T cell receptor (beta chain) was carried out in a study of T-cell reconstitution after alpha-beta-depleted transplantation in children. Findings of the study overall: From surviving recipient T cells and thymic progenitors came the high day-60 TCRbeta diversity observed in some patients. A year had passed since transplant, and T-cell counts and diversity by then came mostly from newly produced T cells. The study reportedly traced alpha-beta T cells about two months after transplant to several hundred expanded graft clones.

The authors prepared the TCRbeta library with unique molecular identifiers. TCRdb fed the PCR reads into MiXCR, producing one record per CDR3 protein. The data show around 200,000 distinct CDR3 sequences, 11% seen once. This clonotype was picked up many times. Its specificity is unknown. The receptor was isolated from a child in the first two years of life with acute myeloid leukemia, due to receive a stem cell transplant. The sequences come from PBMCs, collected before TCRalphabeta/CD19-depleted stem cell transplant.

In nucleotides, the CDR3 is TGCGCCAGCACCGCTTCTAGCGGGGCTACGCAGTATTTT. It encodes CASTASSGATQYF. The rearrangement joins TRBV10-1 to TRBJ2-3; 9 positions match TRBD2. CDR3 size: 13 residues. V trimming: 7 bases; J trimming: 8 bases; junction bases outside the gene matches: 7. Germline V gene data show CDR1 as WNHNN and CDR2 as SYGVQD (reference sequence).